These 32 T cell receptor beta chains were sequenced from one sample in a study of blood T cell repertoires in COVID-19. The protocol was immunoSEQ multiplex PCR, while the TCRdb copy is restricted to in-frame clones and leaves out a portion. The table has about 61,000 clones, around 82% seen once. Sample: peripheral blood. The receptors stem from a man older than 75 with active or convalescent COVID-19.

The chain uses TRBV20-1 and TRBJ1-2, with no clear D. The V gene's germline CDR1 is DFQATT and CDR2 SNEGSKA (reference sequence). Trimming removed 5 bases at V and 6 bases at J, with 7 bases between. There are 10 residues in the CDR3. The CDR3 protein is CSAYSNGYTF. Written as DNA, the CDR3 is TGCAGTGCTTACTCCAATGGCTACACCTTC.

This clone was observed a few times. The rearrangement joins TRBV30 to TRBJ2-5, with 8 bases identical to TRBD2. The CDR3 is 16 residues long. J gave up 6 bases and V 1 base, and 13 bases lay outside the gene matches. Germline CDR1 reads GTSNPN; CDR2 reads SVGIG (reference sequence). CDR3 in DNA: TGTGCCTGGAGTGCCGAAAGAAGCGGGAGCAGAAAGACCCAGTACTTC. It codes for CAWSAERSGSRKTQYF.

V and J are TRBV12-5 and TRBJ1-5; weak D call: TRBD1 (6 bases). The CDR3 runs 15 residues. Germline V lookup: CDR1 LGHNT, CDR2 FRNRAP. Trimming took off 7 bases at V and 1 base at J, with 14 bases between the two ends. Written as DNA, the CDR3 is TGTGCTAGTGCCAAGGGGGATTTAAGCAATCAGCCCCAGCATTTT. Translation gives CASAKGDLSNQPQHF.

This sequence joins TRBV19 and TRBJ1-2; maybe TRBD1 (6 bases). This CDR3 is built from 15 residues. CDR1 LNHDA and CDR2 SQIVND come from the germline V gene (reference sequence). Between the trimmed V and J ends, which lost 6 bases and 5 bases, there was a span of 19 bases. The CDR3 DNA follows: TGTGCCAGTAGGTTCGCGGGGGCTGACCATTATGGCTACACCTTC. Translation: CASRFAGADHYGYTF.

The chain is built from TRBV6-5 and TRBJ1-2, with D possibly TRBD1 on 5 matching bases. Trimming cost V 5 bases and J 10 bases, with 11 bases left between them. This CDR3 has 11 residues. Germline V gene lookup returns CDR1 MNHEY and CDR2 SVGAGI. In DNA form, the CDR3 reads TGTGCCAGCAGTCAAAGCGGGGCCTACACCTTC. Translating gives CASSQSGAYTF.

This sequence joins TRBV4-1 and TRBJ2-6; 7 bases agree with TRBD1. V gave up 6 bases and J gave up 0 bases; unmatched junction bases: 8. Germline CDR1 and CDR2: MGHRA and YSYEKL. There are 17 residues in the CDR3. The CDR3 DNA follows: TGCGCCAGCAGGGGACAGCCGCTGGGCTCTGGGGCCAACGTCCTGACTTTC. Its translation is CASRGQPLGSGANVLTF.

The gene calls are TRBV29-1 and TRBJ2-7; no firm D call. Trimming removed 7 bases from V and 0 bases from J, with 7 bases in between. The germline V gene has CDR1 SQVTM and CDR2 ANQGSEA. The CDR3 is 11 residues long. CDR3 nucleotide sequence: TGCAGCGGTCAGATCTCCTACGAGCAGTACTTC. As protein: CSGQISYEQYF.

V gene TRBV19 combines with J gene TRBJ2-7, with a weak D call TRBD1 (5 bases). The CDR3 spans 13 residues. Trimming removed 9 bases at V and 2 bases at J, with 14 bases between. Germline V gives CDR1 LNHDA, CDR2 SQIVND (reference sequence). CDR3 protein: CASARQGAYEQYF. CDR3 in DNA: TGTGCCAGCGCCCGTCAGGGTGCCTACGAGCAGTACTTC. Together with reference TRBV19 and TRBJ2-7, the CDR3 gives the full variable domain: DGGITQSPKYLFRKEGQNVTLSCEQNLNHDAMYWYRQDPGQGLRLIYYSQIVNDFQKGDIAEGYSVSREKKESFPLTVTSAQKNPTAFYLCASARQGAYEQYFGPGTRLTVT.

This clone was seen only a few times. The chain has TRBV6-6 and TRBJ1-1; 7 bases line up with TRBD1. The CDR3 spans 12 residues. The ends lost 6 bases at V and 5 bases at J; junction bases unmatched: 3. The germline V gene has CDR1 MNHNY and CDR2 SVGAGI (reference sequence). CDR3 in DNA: TGTGCCAGCAGCCCAGGGGGAACTGAAGCTTTCTTT. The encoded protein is CASSPGGTEAFF.

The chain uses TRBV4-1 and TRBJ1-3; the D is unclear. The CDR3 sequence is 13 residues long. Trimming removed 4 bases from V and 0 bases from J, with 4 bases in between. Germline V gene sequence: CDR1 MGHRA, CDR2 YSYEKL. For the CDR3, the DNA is TGCGCCAGCAGCCCCCTCTCTGGAAACACCATATATTTT. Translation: CASSPLSGNTIYF.

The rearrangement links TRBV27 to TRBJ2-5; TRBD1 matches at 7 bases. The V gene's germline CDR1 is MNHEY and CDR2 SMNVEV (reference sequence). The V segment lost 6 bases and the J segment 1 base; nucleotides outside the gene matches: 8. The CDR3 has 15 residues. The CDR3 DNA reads TGTGCCAGCAGCCCGGGACAGCGATCCCAAGAGACCCAGTACTTC. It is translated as CASSPGQRSQETQYF.

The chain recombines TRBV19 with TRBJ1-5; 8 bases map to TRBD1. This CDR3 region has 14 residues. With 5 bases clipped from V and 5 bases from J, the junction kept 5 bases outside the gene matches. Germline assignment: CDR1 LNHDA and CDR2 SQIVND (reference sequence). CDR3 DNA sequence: TGTGCCAGTAGTTTTGACAGGGGAGATCAGCCCCAGCATTTT. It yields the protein CASSFDRGDQPQHF.

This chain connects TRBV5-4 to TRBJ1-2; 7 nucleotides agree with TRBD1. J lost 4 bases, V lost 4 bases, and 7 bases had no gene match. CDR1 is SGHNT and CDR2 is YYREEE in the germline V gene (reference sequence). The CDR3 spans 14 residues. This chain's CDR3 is CASSRPGTVYGYTF. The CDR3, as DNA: TGTGCCAGCAGCCGACCGGGGACAGTCTATGGCTACACCTTC.

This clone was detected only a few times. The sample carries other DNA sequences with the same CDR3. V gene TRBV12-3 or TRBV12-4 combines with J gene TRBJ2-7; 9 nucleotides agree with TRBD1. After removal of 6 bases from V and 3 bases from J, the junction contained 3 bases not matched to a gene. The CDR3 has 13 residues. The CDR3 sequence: CASRGTGRYEQYF. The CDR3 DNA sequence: TGTGCCAGCAGGGGGACAGGGCGCTACGAGCAGTACTTC.

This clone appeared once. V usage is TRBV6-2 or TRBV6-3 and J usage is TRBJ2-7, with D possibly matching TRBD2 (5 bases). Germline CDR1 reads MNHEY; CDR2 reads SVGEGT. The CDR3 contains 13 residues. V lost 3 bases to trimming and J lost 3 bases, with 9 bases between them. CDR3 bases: TGTGCCAGCAGTTATCTTGAGGGCTACGAGCAGTACTTC. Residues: CASSYLEGYEQYF.

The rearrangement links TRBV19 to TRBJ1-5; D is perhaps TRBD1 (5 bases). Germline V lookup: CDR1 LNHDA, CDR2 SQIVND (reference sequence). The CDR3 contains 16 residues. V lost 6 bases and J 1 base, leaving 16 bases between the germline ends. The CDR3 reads CASRNLGVESNQPQHF. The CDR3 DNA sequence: TGTGCCAGTAGAAACTTAGGGGTAGAAAGCAATCAGCCCCAGCATTTT.

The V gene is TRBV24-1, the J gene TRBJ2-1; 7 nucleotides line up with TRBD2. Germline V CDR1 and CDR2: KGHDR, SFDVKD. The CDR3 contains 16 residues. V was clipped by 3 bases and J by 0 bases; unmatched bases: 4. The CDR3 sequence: CATSDALADSYNEQFF. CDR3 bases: TGTGCCACCAGTGATGCCCTAGCGGACTCCTACAATGAGCAGTTCTTC.

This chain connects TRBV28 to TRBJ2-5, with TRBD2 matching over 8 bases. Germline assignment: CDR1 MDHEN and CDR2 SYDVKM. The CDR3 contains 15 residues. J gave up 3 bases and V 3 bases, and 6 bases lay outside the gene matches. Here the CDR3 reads CASSFYSGGKETQYF. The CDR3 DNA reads TGTGCCAGCAGTTTTTATTCGGGAGGGAAAGAGACCCAGTACTTC.

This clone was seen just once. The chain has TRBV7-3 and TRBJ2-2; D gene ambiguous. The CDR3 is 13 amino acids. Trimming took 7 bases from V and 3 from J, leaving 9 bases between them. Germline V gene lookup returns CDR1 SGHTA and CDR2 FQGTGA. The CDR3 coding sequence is TGTGCCAGCACCGAACAGCACACCGGGGAGCTGTTTTTT. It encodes CASTEQHTGELFF.

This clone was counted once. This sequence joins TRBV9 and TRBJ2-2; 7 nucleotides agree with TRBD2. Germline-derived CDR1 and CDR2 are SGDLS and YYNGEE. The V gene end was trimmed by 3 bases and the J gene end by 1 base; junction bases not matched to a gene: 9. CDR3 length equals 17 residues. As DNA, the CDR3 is TGTGCCAGCAGCGGTGGGGGAGCGGGGCTGAACACCGGGGAGCTGTTTTTT. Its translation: CASSGGGAGLNTGELFF.

This CDR3 is CSGTGDGYTF. CDR3 DNA: TGCAGCGGGACAGGGGATGGCTACACCTTC. The chain combines TRBV20-1 with TRBJ1-2; 10 nucleotides agree with TRBD1. The CDR3 is 10 amino acids. The germline V gene has CDR1 DFQATT and CDR2 SNEGSKA (reference sequence).

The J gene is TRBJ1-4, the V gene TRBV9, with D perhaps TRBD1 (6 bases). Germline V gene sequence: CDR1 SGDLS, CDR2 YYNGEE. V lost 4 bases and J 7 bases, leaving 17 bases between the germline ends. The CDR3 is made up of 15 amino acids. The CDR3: CASSSGAAGFEKLFF. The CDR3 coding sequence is TGTGCCAGCAGCTCAGGGGCGGCAGGGTTTGAAAAACTGTTTTTT.

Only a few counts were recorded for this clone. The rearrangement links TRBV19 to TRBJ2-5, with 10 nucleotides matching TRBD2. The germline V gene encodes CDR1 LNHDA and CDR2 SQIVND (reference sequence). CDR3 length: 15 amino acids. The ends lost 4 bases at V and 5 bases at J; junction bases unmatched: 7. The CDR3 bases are TGTGCCAGTAGTAGGCTAGCGGGGGTAGGGGAGACCCAGTACTTC. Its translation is CASSRLAGVGETQYF.

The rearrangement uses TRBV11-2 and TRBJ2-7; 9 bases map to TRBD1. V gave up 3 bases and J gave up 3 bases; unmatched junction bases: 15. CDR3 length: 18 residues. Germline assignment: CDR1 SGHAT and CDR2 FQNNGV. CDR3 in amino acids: CASSFMRDRVGIVYEQYF. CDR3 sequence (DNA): TGTGCCAGCAGCTTCATGCGGGACAGGGTAGGTATAGTCTACGAGCAGTACTTC.

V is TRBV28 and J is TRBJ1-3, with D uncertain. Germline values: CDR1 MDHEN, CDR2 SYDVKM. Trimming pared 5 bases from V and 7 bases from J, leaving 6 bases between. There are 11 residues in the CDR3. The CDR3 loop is CASSTRNTIYF. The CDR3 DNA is TGTGCCAGCAGTACCCGGAACACCATATATTTT.

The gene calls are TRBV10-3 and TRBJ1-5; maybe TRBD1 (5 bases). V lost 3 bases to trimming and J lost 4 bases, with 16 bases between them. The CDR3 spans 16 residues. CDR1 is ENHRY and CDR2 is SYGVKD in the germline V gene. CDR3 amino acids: CAISDFGLGPNQPQHF. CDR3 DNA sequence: TGTGCCATCAGTGACTTTGGTTTGGGGCCAAATCAGCCCCAGCATTTT.

In DNA, the CDR3 is TGTGCCAGCAGCGTAGAAGTGTCAGGAGCGGGAGAACAGTTCTTC. Its translation: CASSVEVSGAGEQFF. The chain uses TRBV9 and TRBJ2-1; 8 nucleotides agree with TRBD2. The CDR3 is made up of 15 amino acids. The V gene's germline CDR1 is SGDLS and CDR2 YYNGEE. The V and J ends lost 0 bases and 13 bases, in that order; junction bases with no gene match: 12.

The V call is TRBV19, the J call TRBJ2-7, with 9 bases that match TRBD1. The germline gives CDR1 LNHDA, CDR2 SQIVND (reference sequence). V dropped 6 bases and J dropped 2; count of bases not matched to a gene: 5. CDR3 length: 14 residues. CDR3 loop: CASRPDRGAYEQYF. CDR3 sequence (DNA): TGTGCCAGTAGACCCGACAGGGGGGCCTACGAGCAGTACTTC.

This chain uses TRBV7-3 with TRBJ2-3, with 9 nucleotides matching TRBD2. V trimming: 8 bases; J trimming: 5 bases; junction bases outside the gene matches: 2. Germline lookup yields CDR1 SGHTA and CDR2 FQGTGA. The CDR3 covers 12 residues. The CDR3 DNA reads TGTGCCAGCGGAGCGGGGGGAGATACGCAGTATTTT. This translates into CASGAGGDTQYF.

DNA of the CDR3: TGTGCCTGGGGGACAGGGGGCGAGGAGACCCAGTACTTC. Translating it yields CAWGTGGEETQYF. The V gene is TRBV30, the J gene TRBJ2-5, with 12 positions matching TRBD1. Losses at the gene ends were 5 bases for V and 5 bases for J; bases not matched to a gene: 3. The CDR3 covers 13 residues. Looked up from germline, CDR1 is GTSNPN and CDR2 is SVGIG (reference sequence).

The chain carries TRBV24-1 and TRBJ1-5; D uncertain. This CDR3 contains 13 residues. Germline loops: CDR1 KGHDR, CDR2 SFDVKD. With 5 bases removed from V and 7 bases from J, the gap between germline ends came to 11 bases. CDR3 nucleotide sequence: TGTGCCACCAGTGGAGGGTTGCGGCAGCCCCAGCATTTT. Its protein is CATSGGLRQPQHF.

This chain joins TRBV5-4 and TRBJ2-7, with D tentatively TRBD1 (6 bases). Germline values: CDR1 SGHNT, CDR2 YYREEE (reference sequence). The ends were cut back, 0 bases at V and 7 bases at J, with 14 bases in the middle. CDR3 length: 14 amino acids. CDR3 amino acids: CASSLVGGPGEQYF. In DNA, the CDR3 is TGTGCCAGCAGCTTGGTAGGGGGTCCGGGAGAGCAGTACTTC.